This T cell receptor (beta chain) originates from a study of molecular identifiers for immune sequencing clone quantification (dated by TCRdb to the late 2010s). In terms of the full investigation: In a replicate experiment, RNA from roughly 20,000 or 100,000 naive CD8 T cells was split into five aliquots, four of which were sequenced. The study was a methods study using CD8 T cells to benchmark molecular-identifier clustering-based TCR repertoire sequencing (MIDCIRS) and TCR RNA copy counting.

This clonotype was observed at least ten times. This receptor's antigen is unknown. Base qualities are not provided; no much larger clone lies one nucleotide away. Library preparation was by PCR. The sequencer was a NextSeq 500. Bulk TCR libraries were generated as previously described, with the TCR primers listed in Table S5 used. Total RNA was purified with the Qiagen AllPrep DNA/RNA kit. Before analysis, reads from multiple sequencing runs of one library were combined. For the original study's pipeline: Reads were retained only if their TCR constant sequence matched exactly, and those retained reads were trimmed to 150 nt and grouped according to their 12-nt molecular barcodes. Within each barcode group, reads were sub-clustered at a 15% Levenshtein threshold, and quality-weighted consensus sequences were built per RNA molecule. Non-functional sequences were filtered out, along with any lower-count sequence sitting one edit away from another sequence. Based on a fit of two negative binomial distributions, barcode sub-clusters having less than 20% of the maximum read count were discarded. Clones were called with MiXCR by TCRdb after fastp trimmed the public reads at Q25, and only in-frame beta chains were retained. Every CDR3 protein is listed once, alongside the most common genes and DNA of its rows. TCRdb's processing, not the authors', yielded these V and J calls. The sample table lists approximately 550,000 distinct CDR3 sequences, about 25% of them with a count of one. The ten largest clonotypes hold over 0.6% of the sample.

On the study overall, not on this receptor specifically: The sizes of highly expanded clones could end up underestimated when identical TCR molecules share a barcode. Approximately 3.3 recovered TCR RNA copies per cell were obtained by modeling, versus about 9.7 by digital PCR, implying a capture efficiency of about 30%. The naive libraries included spiked-in Jurkat TCR RNA (10 copies' worth), and this RNA is not part of the donor repertoire. A single cell's worth of spiked-in Jurkat TCR RNA was reported detectable even among 850,000 to 1,000,000 naive CD8 T cells. In CMV-specific effector cells, over 98% of molecules were held by clones above 20 RNA copies, whereas under 1% of molecules were held by such clones in naive cells. Without barcode sub-clustering, chimeric consensus sequences inflated TCR diversity; chimeras reached as high as 47%.

Trimming accounts for 5 bases at V and 3 bases at J, while the number of junction bases matched to no gene is 9. Reading the germline V gene gives CDR1 SGHVS and CDR2 FQNEAQ. The CDR3 runs 15 residues from the cysteine to the phenylalanine. Just CDR3 DNA is preserved here, 45 bases in frame from base 1. Naive CD8 T cell libraries were made from around 18,000 to 910,000 sorted cells using 10%, 30% or 50% of purified RNA. Naive CD8 T cells were FACS-sorted as CD8+CD4-CCR7+CD45RA+ on a BD FACSAria II into RLT Plus buffer. Detection sensitivity was tested by spiking Jurkat RNA equal to around 11 TCR copies' worth into samples containing roughly 18,000-1,000,000 naive CD8 T cells. CD8 T cells were enriched using RosetteSep CD8+ T Cell Enrichment Cocktail and Ficoll-Paque, and the enriched cells then underwent ACK red cell lysis.

Sequenced input: naive CD8+ T cells from blood, with Jurkat cell RNA spiked in. In light of the paper, this sample's cell subset or site label describes: FACS-sorted CD8+CD4-CCR7+CD45RA+ naive T cells. The chain joins TRBV7-8 to TRBJ1-1, and TRBD1 aligns with 7 junction nucleotides. This sequence was found in a human donor in good health. Some libraries in this study had Jurkat cell RNA spiked in. The CDR3 amino acid sequence is: CASSRAAGGHTEAFF. The sequenced DNA: TGTGCCAGCAGCCGGGCCGCAGGGGGGCACACTGAAGCTTTCTTT.